This T cell receptor beta chain was identified during a study of blood T cells in healthy people across ages (dated by TCRdb to between 2014 and 2017). In terms of the full investigation: In model experiments, template switching captured roughly one uniquely barcoded TCR beta cDNA molecule for every two T cells. The study measured age-related changes in TCR beta repertoire diversity using deep sequencing normalized with unique cDNA molecular identifiers. Four age groups were formed from the donors: young (average approximately 15 years), middle-aged (around 41), aged (roughly 58) and long-lived (about 80). To avoid experimental bias, donors of different ages were spread randomly across the sequencing lanes. For two donors (one aged 18 to 29 and one aged 80 or older), the study analyzed two additional independent replicas of 1 million unique cDNA reads from the same blood draw. The study at large found these results: Bulk unsorted PBMC profiling prevented conclusive comparison of naive and antigen-experienced compartments. The CMV infection status of donors was not known, potentially confounding age-related changes in expanded clonotypes. Observed TCR beta diversity per million T cells fell roughly linearly with age, and a significant reduction was already apparent by age roughly 40. The long-lived group showed more naive CD4+ T cells, fewer expanded clones and increased TCR diversity than the aged group, suggesting age selection. A strong correlation was found between observed TCR beta diversity and the percentage of naive T cells measured by flow cytometry. Estimates of total diversity based on one million sequenced T cells were considered lower bounds and underestimates.

The roughly 42 donors, aged about 6 to 100 years, were systemically healthy Caucasian individuals from Russia. Each donor gave about 11 milliliters of peripheral blood, drawn into EDTA-treated Vacutainer tubes. Ficoll-Paque density-gradient centrifugation was used to isolate PBMCs, with at least 6 million per sample. Total RNA, at least 6 micrograms per sample, was extracted from PBMCs with Trizol reagent. The percentages of naive CD45RAhigh/CD27high T cells were determined by flow cytometry on a PBMC aliquot from every donor. Library generation was performed with 5' RACE. Sequencing relied on an Illumina HiSeq 2500. A second PCR of roughly 6 to 11 cycles was run with a J-beta primer mix and a sample-barcoded 5' primer. A template-switch 5' adaptor carrying 12 random nucleotides introduced a unique molecular identifier onto each TCR beta cDNA molecule. At least 3 million CDR3-containing paired-end reads were obtained from each sample. The Mint cDNA synthesis kit, primed by a TRBC-specific oligonucleotide, was used to synthesize first-strand cDNA from all RNA. Following uracil-DNA glycosylase treatment, a first 18-cycle PCR with universal primers M1SS and BC2_uni_R was performed on all cDNA. In the original analysis: For normalization, 1 million high-quality reads were randomly selected from each sample, with every read carrying a distinct molecular identifier. Instead of being binned into consensus sequences, reads that shared molecular identifiers were thrown out. CDR3 identification, clonotype clustering and error correction used MiTCR with a Q25 quality threshold and the strictest error-elimination algorithm. A nonparametric unseen species model with Euler transformation was used to estimate lower-bound total TCR beta diversity. The public sequencing data were trimmed at Q25 with fastp and processed into clonotypes with MiXCR by TCRdb, which kept only in-frame beta chains. Here each entry gathers all rows of one CDR3 protein and keeps the most common genes and DNA. In this record, the V and J calls reflect TCRdb's handling and not the investigators' own analysis. For this sample the table gives over 600,000 distinct CDR3 sequences, of which 35% to 60% were detected only once. The ten largest clones take up approximately 18% of the sample.

The CDR3 contains 16 residues, cysteine and phenylalanine counted. Kept here is only the CDR3 DNA, which spans 48 bases and is read in frame from base 1. The germline V gene provides CDR1 MDHEN and CDR2 SYDVKM. The junction carries 21 bases between V and J, which are trimmed by 5 bases and 4 bases respectively. This clonotype occurred many times. It has no known antigen specificity. Within one base of it there is no much larger clone, and no base qualities were kept. The receptor comes from a man aged 80 or over in good health. Sample: blood. The sequence links TRBV28 to TRBJ2-7; the D gene identity is not certain. The CDR3 protein sequence reads: CASSPAKKAENYEQYF. At the DNA level, the sequence is TGTGCCAGCAGTCCAGCCAAAAAGGCGGAAAATTACGAGCAGTACTTC.